The subject of this entry is one TCR beta chain. Its antigen is not yet known. There are no base qualities to consult, and no much larger clone falls within one base. These data belong to a study of vaccination effects on CD4 cells after COVID-19 (dated by TCRdb to between 2021 and 2023). For context, the study as a whole: Across the study, the median time from the second dose to post-vaccine sampling was 72 days (range 14 to 241). The full study included 9 to 10 COVID-19 convalescent patients and a few SARS-CoV-2-naive healthy vaccine recipients. The Oncomine TCR Beta short-read assay on an Illumina iSeq 100 was used to sequence cultures from other donors in the study. SARS-CoV-2 spike-specific CD4+ TCR repertoires from before and after mRNA vaccination were compared in COVID-19 convalescent patients and in infection-naive vaccine recipients. Broad study findings and their caveats: Both infection-induced and vaccine-induced clones contracted markedly at late post-vaccination timepoints, which is consistent with waning T cell responses. The study was limited by a small number of convalescent patients and lacked early post-infection timepoints. In healthy vaccine recipients, vaccine-induced clones were almost all SARS-CoV-2 mono-reactive, with only 1 of 255 being cross-reactive with common cold coronaviruses.

The library was obtained by the immunoSEQ multiplex PCR assay. TCR beta CDR3 sequencing was performed on DNA from the cultured, isolated CD4+ T cells. As for the authors' bioinformatics: Non-productive TCR sequences were discarded, and reads were trimmed to the CDR3 region, with only CDR3s of 7 or more amino acids retained. Antigen-specific clonotypes were identified with the MANAFEST web app by comparing expansion in peptide wells against reference cultures. Positive clones required FDR<0.05 expansion versus reference and all other wells, odds ratio above 5, and frequency above 0.1% in two replicate wells. Clonotypes significantly expanded in SARS-CoV-2 spike wells and in at least one common cold coronavirus spike condition were defined as cross-reactive. Levenshtein distance calculated with the stringdist R package was used to assess CDR3 similarity, and unrooted trees were constructed with ape in R 3.6.1. Not all clones reach the TCRdb copy of this immuneACCESS table, which keeps in-frame sequences only. Checked studies attribute under half of the gap to unresolved V genes and leave the rest unexplained. V, J and clone size derive from that table, while D and trimming were established from the DNA sequence. Recorded for this sample are 15,000 or so clones; more than 75% of them occurred a single time. Jointly, the top ten make up about 20% of the sample.

The ViraFEST assay stimulated PBMC with viral peptide pools and then used TCR sequencing to identify antigen-specific CD4+ T cell clonotypes by expansion. After less than eleven days of culture, CD4+ T cells were isolated with the EasySep CD4+ T cell isolation kit. Participants received two doses of either the BNT162b2 or the mRNA-1273 mRNA SARS-CoV-2 vaccine. The absence of prior SARS-CoV-2 infection in healthy vaccine recipients was confirmed by negative nucleocapsid antibodies before and after vaccination. Approximately 2 million PBMC per well were cultured in IMDM with about 5% human AB serum, roughly 11 IU/ml IL-2 and gentamicin, plus 10 ug/ml peptides. Half of the culture medium was replaced with fresh IL-2-containing medium on days 3 and 7. Unless noted otherwise, every peptide stimulation condition was cultured in triplicate wells. PBMC were separated from whole blood using Ficoll-Paque Plus gradient centrifugation and were then either cryopreserved at -140C or used fresh. The overlapping peptide pools covered the spike proteins of SARS-CoV-2 as well as those of the common cold coronaviruses HCoV-NL63, HCoV-OC43 and HCoV-229E. The QIAamp micro DNA kit was used to extract genomic DNA from the cultured CD4+ T cells.

The germline V gene gives CDR1 as SGHRS and CDR2 as YFSETQ. From V the trimming removes 2 bases and from J it removes 2 bases, while the gene matches leave 0 bases of the junction unaccounted for. There are 14 amino acids in the CDR3, from cysteine to phenylalanine inclusive. Only the CDR3 portion is preserved as DNA: 42 bases, with reading frame beginning at the first base. This clonotype was obtained from a human donor who received a COVID-19 vaccine. Sequencing used CD4+ T cells from PBMCs cultured with HCoV-NL63 spike peptides, obtained after COVID-19 vaccination. The sample's cell subset or site label is to be understood as: HCoV-NL63 spike overlapping peptide pool stimulation. The chain couples TRBV5-1 to TRBJ2-7; 11 central bases correspond to TRBD2. The DNA is as follows: TGCGCCAGCAGCTTACTAGCGGGAGCCTACGAGCAGTACTTC. Its coded protein is CASSLLAGAYEQYF.